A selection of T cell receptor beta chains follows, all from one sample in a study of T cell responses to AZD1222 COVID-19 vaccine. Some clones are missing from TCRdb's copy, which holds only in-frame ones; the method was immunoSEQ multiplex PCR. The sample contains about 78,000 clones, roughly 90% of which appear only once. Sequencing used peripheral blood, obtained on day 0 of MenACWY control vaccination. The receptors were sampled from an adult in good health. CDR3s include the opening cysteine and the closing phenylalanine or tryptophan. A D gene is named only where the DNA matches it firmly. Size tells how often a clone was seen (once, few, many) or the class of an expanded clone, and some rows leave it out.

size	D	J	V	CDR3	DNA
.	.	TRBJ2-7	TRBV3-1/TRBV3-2	CASSQGLGQEYEQYF	TGTGCCAGCAGCCAAGGATTAGGCCAGGAGTACGAGCAGTACTTC
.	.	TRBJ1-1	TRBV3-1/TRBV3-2	CASSQPGRRTEAFF	TGTGCCAGCAGCCAACCGGGTAGGCGAACTGAAGCTTTCTTT
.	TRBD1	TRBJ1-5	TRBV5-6	CASSFGQVDQPQHF	TGTGCCAGCAGCTTTGGACAGGTTGATCAGCCCCAGCATTTT
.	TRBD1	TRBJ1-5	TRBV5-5	CASSFGQGGQPQHF	TGTGCCAGCAGCTTTGGACAGGGCGGTCAGCCCCAGCATTTT
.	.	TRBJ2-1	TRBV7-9	CASSLKDEQFF	TGTGCCAGCAGCTTAAAGGATGAGCAGTTCTTC
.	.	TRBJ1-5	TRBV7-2	CASSFGPDAQPQHF	TGTGCCAGCAGCTTCGGGCCAGATGCGCAGCCCCAGCATTTT
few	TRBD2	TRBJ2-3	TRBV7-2	CASSPGGGLGTDTQYF	TGTGCCAGCAGCCCCGGGGGGGGCCTTGGCACAGATACGCAGTATTTT
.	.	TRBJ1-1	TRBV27	CASSLRGNTEAFF	TGTGCCAGCAGTTTACGTGGAAACACTGAAGCTTTCTTT
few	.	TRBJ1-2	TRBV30	CAWSGGWDYGYTF	TGTGCCTGGAGTGGGGGCTGGGACTATGGCTACACCTTC
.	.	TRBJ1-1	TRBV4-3	CASSPSMAFEAFF	TGCGCCAGCAGCCCCTCAATGGCTTTTGAAGCTTTCTTT
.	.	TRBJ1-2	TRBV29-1	CSVVGVPYTF	TGCAGCGTTGTCGGCGTCCCTTACACCTTC
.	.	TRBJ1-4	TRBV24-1	CAPVGRLNEKLFF	TGTGCCCCAGTCGGGAGATTGAATGAAAAACTGTTTTTT
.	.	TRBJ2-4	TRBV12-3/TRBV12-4	CASSLARKNIQYF	TGTGCCAGCAGTCTAGCCCGGAAAAACATTCAGTACTTC
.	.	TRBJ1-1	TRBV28	CASNQQGMNTEAFF	TGTGCCAGCAACCAACAGGGCATGAACACTGAAGCTTTCTTT
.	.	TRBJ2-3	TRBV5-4	CASSPPSDSTDTQYF	TGTGCCAGCAGCCCCCCCTCTGATAGCACAGATACGCAGTATTTT
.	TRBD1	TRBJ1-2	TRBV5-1	CASSQRTGTAHYGYTF	TGCGCCAGCAGCCAGAGAACCGGGACAGCCCATTATGGCTACACCTTC
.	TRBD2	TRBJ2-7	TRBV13	CASSSGLAVDEQYF	TGTGCCAGCAGCTCGGGACTAGCTGTTGACGAGCAGTACTTC
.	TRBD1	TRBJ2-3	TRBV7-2	CASSLAAQGATDTQYF	TGTGCCAGCAGCTTAGCGGCACAGGGGGCAACAGATACGCAGTATTTT